Below, 28 T cell receptor beta chains from the same sample are listed, as sequenced in a study of long-term antiretroviral therapy in people with HIV. An immunoSEQ assay, version v3.0, was performed at survey level. Assay: immunoSEQ multiplex PCR; the TCRdb copy retains only in-frame clones and omits some. The table records 20,000 to 25,000 clones, 82% of them present only once. This specimen consisted of unsorted PBMCs, obtained 0.5 years after starting antiretroviral therapy. These receptor sequences come from a man between 18 and 35 years old with HIV.

The J gene is TRBJ2-1, the V gene TRBV6-5, with TRBD2 matching 10 bases. This CDR3 comprises 13 residues. Germline CDR1 and CDR2: MNHEY and SVGAGI. Trimming took 5 bases from V and 8 from J; bases not matched to a gene: 3. The CDR3 DNA reads TGTGCCAGCAGTAAGACTAGCGGGTATGAGCAGTTCTTC. Amino acid sequence: CASSKTSGYEQFF.

The V gene is TRBV5-1, the J gene TRBJ1-3; tentative D call: TRBD1 (5 bases). The V end was cut by 4 bases, the J end by 1 base, with 12 bases between. The length of the CDR3 is 15 residues. Germline V gene lookup returns CDR1 SGHRS and CDR2 YFSETQ. CDR3: CASSLGTASGNTIYF. The CDR3 nucleotides read TGCGCCAGCAGCCTCGGGACGGCTTCTGGAAACACCATATATTTT.

The chain couples TRBV29-1 to TRBJ1-2; no firm D call. V lost 6 bases and J 1 base, leaving 15 bases between the germline ends. CDR1 is SQVTM, CDR2 ANQGSEA, per germline. The CDR3 is 14 residues long. The CDR3 nucleotides read TGCAGCGTGGAGCACAAGGCCCTTAACTATGGCTACACCTTC. This encodes CSVEHKALNYGYTF. Looking up the rest from reference TRBV29-1 and TRBJ1-2 gives the full variable domain: SAVISQKPSRDICQRGTSLTIQCQVDSQVTMMFWYRQQPGQSLTLIATANQGSEATYESGFVIDKFPISRPNLTFSTLTVSNMSPEDSSIYLCSVEHKALNYGYTFGSGTRLTVV.

The chain employs TRBV4-3 and TRBJ1-3, with D perhaps matching TRBD1 (6 bases). V lost 4 bases to trimming and J lost 3 bases, with 22 bases between them. From germline, CDR1 is LGHNA and CDR2 YSLEER. This CDR3 is built from 18 residues. The CDR3 loop reads CASSLNARQVVGGNTIYF. DNA for the CDR3: TGCGCCAGCAGCCTCAACGCGAGACAGGTTGTAGGTGGAAACACCATATATTTT.

V and J are TRBV7-2 and TRBJ1-1; no clear D gene. Trimming pared 3 bases from V and 2 bases from J, leaving 7 bases between. Germline CDR1 reads SGHTA; CDR2 reads FQGNSA. CDR3 length: 13 residues. The CDR3 region has the DNA TGTGCCAGCAGCTTCTATCTTAACACTGAAGCTTTCTTT. Translating gives CASSFYLNTEAFF.

The chain has TRBV6-5 and TRBJ1-1; D unresolved. The CDR3 loop spans 12 amino acids. CDR1 and CDR2 (germline): MNHEY, SVGAGI. Trimming stripped 5 bases from V and 3 bases from J, with 7 bases between. CDR3 sequence: CASSDEYTEAFF. For the CDR3, the DNA is TGTGCCAGCAGTGACGAATACACTGAAGCTTTCTTT.

This sequence joins TRBV21-1 and TRBJ2-5; the D segment call TRBD2 is taken from the table without a DNA check. TRBV21-1 is listed as a pseudogene. The CDR3 runs to 14 residues. Written as DNA, the CDR3 is TGTGCCAGCAGCAAATCGGGTAGGGAGCGGACCCAGTACTTC. Protein sequence: CASSKSGRERTQYF.

The chain carries TRBV7-9 and TRBJ2-3; unclear D gene. Germline CDR1 is SEHNR and CDR2 is FQNEAQ (reference sequence). The CDR3 is 12 residues long. Trimming took 4 bases from V and 4 from J, leaving 6 bases between them. This CDR3 is CASSYQPDTQYF. The CDR3, as DNA: TGTGCCAGCAGCTACCAGCCAGATACGCAGTATTTT.

The V and J genes are TRBV29-1 and TRBJ1-1; D might be TRBD1 (6 bases). Germline loops: CDR1 SQVTM, CDR2 ANQGSEA. Trimming shortened V by 3 bases and J by 1 base, and 6 bases separated the two germline ends. This CDR3 is built from 12 residues. CDR3 bases: TGCAGCGTTGACAGGGGGAACACTGAAGCTTTCTTT. This sequence encodes CSVDRGNTEAFF. The full variable domain, completed using reference TRBV29-1 and TRBJ1-1, is SAVISQKPSRDICQRGTSLTIQCQVDSQVTMMFWYRQQPGQSLTLIATANQGSEATYESGFVIDKFPISRPNLTFSTLTVSNMSPEDSSIYLCSVDRGNTEAFFGQGTRLTVV.

The chain carries TRBV5-1 and TRBJ2-3; D perhaps matches TRBD2 (6 bases). Germline V gives CDR1 SGHRS, CDR2 YFSETQ. V was shortened by 3 bases and J by 2 bases, with 7 bases between the two germline ends. The CDR3 has 13 residues. The CDR3 reads CASSWDFTDTQYF. CDR3 DNA: TGCGCCAGCAGCTGGGACTTCACAGATACGCAGTATTTT. The entire variable domain, with the rest obtained from reference TRBV5-1 and TRBJ2-3, is as follows: KAGVTQTPRYLIKTRGQQVTLSCSPISGHRSVSWYQQTPGQGLQFLFEYFSETQRNKGNFPGRFSGRQFSNSRSEMNVSTLELGDSALYLCASSWDFTDTQYFGPGTRLTVL.

As concerns this clone: The same CDR3 arises from other DNA sequences in this sample as well. The genes are TRBV9 and TRBJ2-7; 10 bases are a match to TRBD1. Germline-derived CDR1 and CDR2 are SGDLS and YYNGEE. Germline trimming cut 3 bases from V and 3 bases from J; bases unmatched to any gene: 3. The CDR3 sequence is 14 residues long. The CDR3 nucleotides are TGTGCCAGCAGCGCCGGACAGGGGGTCTACGAGCAGTACTTC. This sequence encodes CASSAGQGVYEQYF.

The J gene is TRBJ1-1, the V gene TRBV7-3; a possible D gene is TRBD1 (6 bases). Between the trimmed V and J ends, which lost 1 base and 8 bases, there was a span of 11 bases. This CDR3 has 13 residues. From germline, CDR1 is SGHTA and CDR2 FQGTGA. The DNA for the CDR3 is TGTGCCAGCAGCTTAAATCAGGGGATCGAAGCTTTCTTT. Translating gives CASSLNQGIEAFF.

The chain has TRBV7-2 and TRBJ2-4; 13 nucleotides agree with TRBD2. Per germline, CDR1 SGHTA and CDR2 FQGNSA. This CDR3 comprises 19 residues. With V trimmed by 5 bases and J by 2 bases, 12 bases remained unmatched. CDR3 region: CASSPELAGGPRSKNIQYF. CDR3 DNA: TGTGCCAGCAGCCCGGAACTAGCGGGAGGGCCGAGGTCCAAAAACATTCAGTACTTC.

The chain employs TRBV6-5 and TRBJ1-2; D gene unclear. The CDR3 loop spans 13 amino acids. Germline V CDR1 and CDR2: MNHEY, SVGAGI. The CDR3 loop reads CFSADLINYGYTF. CDR3 bases: TGTTTTTCCGCGGATTTGATCAACTATGGCTACACCTTC.

The chain combines TRBV2 with TRBJ2-1, with TRBD1 as a possible D gene (6 bases). In germline, CDR1 is SNHLY, CDR2 FYNNEI. CDR3 length equals 15 residues. V was clipped by 7 bases and J by 4 bases, with 17 bases between them. The CDR3 sequence is CASILEGTPYNEQFF. The CDR3 DNA sequence: TGTGCCAGCATCTTAGAGGGGACACCTTACAATGAGCAGTTCTTC.

This chain connects TRBV2 to TRBJ1-4, with 8 bases aligning to TRBD1. Germline-derived CDR1 and CDR2 are SNHLY and FYNNEI. This CDR3 comprises 13 residues. V dropped 6 bases and J dropped 5; count of bases not matched to a gene: 2. CDR3 amino acids: CASRRQGNEKLFF. For the CDR3, the DNA is TGTGCCAGCAGACGACAGGGGAATGAAAAACTGTTTTTT.

The gene calls are TRBV4-2 and TRBJ1-6, with D possibly matching TRBD1 (5 bases). V lost 0 bases and J lost 10, with 13 bases in between. The CDR3 totals 15 residues. CDR1 is LGHNA and CDR2 is YNFKEQ in the germline V gene. Written as DNA, the CDR3 is TGTGCCAGCAGCCAAGATGGCAGGGATGGATCACCCCTCCACTTT. Its translation is CASSQDGRDGSPLHF.

The chain has TRBV27 and TRBJ2-7, with D tentatively TRBD2 (6 bases). In germline, CDR1 is MNHEY, CDR2 SMNVEV (reference sequence). The CDR3 extends over 14 amino acids. V dropped 5 bases and J dropped 1 base, with 12 bases sitting between them. The CDR3 bases are TGTGCCAGCAGTCCGGGAGAAAGGTCCTACGAGCAGTACTTC. Its translation: CASSPGERSYEQYF.

The chain has TRBV28 and TRBJ1-2; 8 nucleotides line up with TRBD1. V dropped 2 bases and J dropped 6; count of bases not matched to a gene: 5. Germline assignment: CDR1 MDHEN and CDR2 SYDVKM. This CDR3 spans 14 amino acids. CDR3 bases: TGTGCCAGCAGTTTAGGGACAGGTGGTAATGGCTACACCTTC. This sequence encodes CASSLGTGGNGYTF.

The chain uses TRBV4-2 and TRBJ1-2, with D uncertain. CDR1 and CDR2 from the germline V gene are LGHNA and YNFKEQ. This CDR3 is built from 16 residues. The V and J ends lost 4 bases and 1 base respectively, with 16 bases between them. In DNA, the CDR3 is TGTGCCAGCAGCCTCTTCCGGGATGCCCATAACTATGGCTACACCTTC. This codes for CASSLFRDAHNYGYTF.

The V gene is TRBV30, the J gene TRBJ1-1; no definite D call. The V end was cut by 3 bases, the J end by 9 bases, with 11 bases between. Looked up from germline, CDR1 is GTSNPN and CDR2 is SVGIG (reference sequence). The CDR3 covers 11 residues. DNA for the CDR3: TGTGCCTGGAGCGACTCAATAAAAGCTTTCTTT. Translation: CAWSDSIKAFF.

The gene calls are TRBV6-6 and TRBJ1-5; TRBD1 aligns across 7 bases. This CDR3 is 16 amino acids long. Germline V gives CDR1 MNHNY, CDR2 SVGAGI (reference sequence). The V gene end was trimmed by 0 bases and the J gene end by 4 bases; junction bases not matched to a gene: 6. The CDR3, as DNA: TGTGCCAGCAGTTACTCGAGCGACAGGGCGAATCAGCCCCAGCATTTT. It yields the protein CASSYSSDRANQPQHF.

The rearrangement links TRBV27 to TRBJ2-2; 10 bases are a match to TRBD2. CDR3 length: 15 amino acids. The V and J ends lost 5 bases and 3 bases, in that order; junction bases with no gene match: 3. Germline CDR1 reads MNHEY; CDR2 reads SMNVEV (reference sequence). The CDR3 coding sequence is TGTGCCAGCAGTGGGAGCGGGAGGGACACCGGGGAGCTGTTTTTT. Protein: CASSGSGRDTGELFF.

The V gene is TRBV7-2, the J gene TRBJ2-7; 9 nucleotides agree with TRBD1. Per the germline V gene, CDR1 is SGHTA and CDR2 is FQGNSA. The CDR3 totals 16 residues. Trimming took 3 bases from V and 1 from J; bases not matched to a gene: 7. Written as DNA, the CDR3 is TGTGCCAGCAGCTTCCTACCGGGACAGGGTTCCTACGAGCAGTACTTC. Protein product: CASSFLPGQGSYEQYF.

This rearrangement joins TRBV6-5 to TRBJ2-7; TRBD2 aligns across 13 bases. Trimming removed 7 bases from V and 4 bases from J; junction bases left unmatched: 4. Germline V gives CDR1 MNHEY, CDR2 SVGAGI. There are 14 residues in the CDR3. In nucleotides, the CDR3 is TGTGCCAGCACCCGACTAGCGGGGGGTTACGAGCAGTACTTC. Its protein is CASTRLAGGYEQYF.

This clone was counted between two and nine times. This chain's CDR3 is CASSLGPQYGYTF. CDR3 DNA: TGTGCCAGCAGCTTAGGTCCACAGTATGGCTACACCTTC. This sequence joins TRBV7-9 and TRBJ1-2; D gene unclear. The germline V and J ends were trimmed by 1 base and 5 bases, with 8 bases remaining between them. This CDR3 is 13 amino acids long. The V gene's germline CDR1 is SEHNR and CDR2 FQNEAQ (reference sequence).

This rearrangement joins TRBV19 to TRBJ2-7; 10 bases align to TRBD1. Trimming removed 9 bases from V and 3 bases from J; junction bases left unmatched: 5. The CDR3 is made up of 13 amino acids. Germline CDR1 reads LNHDA; CDR2 reads SQIVND (reference sequence). CDR3: CASAGTGDYEQYF. CDR3 coding DNA: TGTGCCAGCGCCGGGACAGGGGACTACGAGCAGTACTTC.

Only one count was recorded for this clone. The chain recombines TRBV2 with TRBJ1-1, with unresolved D. This CDR3 spans 14 amino acids. Trimming cost V 0 bases and J 4 bases, with 9 bases left between them. Germline lookup yields CDR1 SNHLY and CDR2 FYNNEI. The chain's CDR3 is CASSEAFFGTEAFF. CDR3 nucleotide sequence: TGTGCCAGCAGTGAAGCTTTTTTTGGCACTGAAGCTTTCTTT.